A selection of T cell receptor beta chains follows, all from one sample in a study of beta chain features in type 1 diabetes. Sequenced by immunoSEQ multiplex PCR; TCRdb stores in-frame clones only, minus some. The sample holds about 340,000 clones, around an eighth seen once. Material for sequencing was naive CD4+ T cells from blood. These receptors all stem from a woman aged 18-30 years with type 1 diabetes. Each CDR3 is given with its conserved first and last residue. D genes are given only for firm matches. Expanded clones are given a class, and other clones once, few, many or no size at all.

few,TRBJ2-5,TRBV5-4,TRBD2,TGTGCCAGCAGCGGACCGGGACTAGCGGGAGTGACAGAGACCCAGTACTTC,CASSGPGLAGVTETQYF
few,TRBJ2-3,TRBV19,.,TGTGCCAGTAGTATAAGCGGGCCAGATACGCAGTATTTT,CASSISGPDTQYF
.,TRBJ2-7,TRBV7-2,TRBD1,TGTGCCAGCAGCTTAGTGGGACAGGGTCGGTACTACGAGCAGTACTTC,CASSLVGQGRYYEQYF
few,TRBJ2-7,TRBV7-2,.,TGTGCCAGCAGCCCAGGGGGGCGCAGGGAAGGTTACGAGCAGTACTTC,CASSPGGRREGYEQYF
few,TRBJ2-5,TRBV7-2,TRBD2,TGTGCCAGCAGCCTAGCGGGAGGGATTCAAGAGACCCAGTACTTC,CASSLAGGIQETQYF
.,TRBJ2-7,TRBV5-1,.,TGCGCCAGCAGCTTACTAAGAGCCCAGGGTGAGCAGTACTTC,CASSLLRAQGEQYF
.,TRBJ2-3,TRBV7-9,.,TGTGCCAGCAGCCCCCGGGCGGGTCCGGTAGATACGCAGTATTTT,CASSPRAGPVDTQYF
few,TRBJ2-7,TRBV29-1,.,TGCAGCGTTGGGGGGAGGTTGGTAGGGGAGCAGTACTTC,CSVGGRLVGEQYF
many,TRBJ2-1,TRBV7-3,TRBD2,TGTGCCACCTCAGGGACTAGCGGCGACAATGAGCAGTTCTTC,CATSGTSGDNEQFF
.,TRBJ1-2,TRBV7-2,.,TGTGCCAGCGGATCCTCCATGGGGGGGCTTGGTGGCTACACCTTC,CASGSSMGGLGGYTF
.,TRBJ1-2,TRBV11-2,.,TGTGCCAGCAGCTTCGGACAGAGCTACTATGGCTACACCTTC,CASSFGQSYYGYTF
many,TRBJ2-1,TRBV12-5,.,TGTGCTAGTGGTTTGGTCGATGAGCAGTTCTTC,CASGLVDEQFF
few,TRBJ1-4,TRBV6-6,TRBD1,TGTGCCAGCAGCAACCAGGGACAGCCAACTAATGAAAAACTGTTTTTT,CASSNQGQPTNEKLFF
few,TRBJ2-7,TRBV14,TRBD2,TGTGCCAGCAGCCCTGGGACTAGCCGGAGGCCCCACGAGCAGTACTTC,CASSPGTSRRPHEQYF
few,TRBJ2-5,TRBV18,.,TGTGCCAGCTCACCAACTGGGGCCGGGAGAGAGACCCAGTACTTC,CASSPTGAGRETQYF
once,TRBJ1-2,TRBV6-6,TRBD1,TGTGCCAGCAGTTACACAGGGGAGGACTATGGCTACACCTTC,CASSYTGEDYGYTF
.,TRBJ2-3,TRBV5-6,.,TGTGCCAGCAGCTTGGTACTTGGCCGGGAGACAGATACGCAGTATTTT,CASSLVLGRETDTQYF
.,TRBJ1-5,TRBV19,TRBD1,TGTGCCACCGGGGACAGGGAGGGTCAGCCCCAGCATTTT,CATGDREGQPQHF
few,TRBJ1-5,TRBV7-9,.,TGTGCCAGCAGCTTAGCATATTATCAGCCCCAGCATTTT,CASSLAYYQPQHF
.,TRBJ2-5,TRBV2,.,TGTGCCAGCAGTGAATTCGAAGAGACCCAGTACTTC,CASSEFEETQYF
.,TRBJ1-2,TRBV20-1,.,TGCAGTGCTAGAGACCCGGGAGGCTACACCTTC,CSARDPGGYTF
.,TRBJ2-1,TRBV30,TRBD2,TGTGCCTGGAGTGTACTCGGGAGGCCGGGCAATGAGCAGTTCTTC,CAWSVLGRPGNEQFF
.,TRBJ2-7,TRBV27,TRBD1,TGTGCCAGCAGCATAGACAGGGGGCGGTACGAGCAGTACTTC,CASSIDRGRYEQYF
few,TRBJ2-3,TRBV27,TRBD1,TGTGCCAGCAGTTTTGGACAGGGCACAGATACGCAGTATTTT,CASSFGQGTDTQYF
few,TRBJ1-2,TRBV9,.,TGTGCCAGCAGCGTAGCTAAGAGACACCCTCCAGCTAACTATGGCTACACCTTC,CASSVAKRHPPANYGYTF
few,TRBJ2-1,TRBV15,TRBD2,TGTGCCACCGGGACGGCTAGCGGGGGTTCCTACAATGAGCAGTTCTTC,CATGTASGGSYNEQFF
.,TRBJ2-5,TRBV18,.,TGTGCCAGCTCTAGGGGAGGCCAAGAGACCCAGTACTTC,CASSRGGQETQYF
.,TRBJ2-1,TRBV18,.,TGTGCCAGCTCACCCTTCCAGGGTCAGTGGTCATCCTACAATGAGCAGTTCTTC,CASSPFQGQWSSYNEQFF
.,TRBJ2-1,TRBV10-2,.,TGCGCCAGCAGTGAGTCCTCGGGGGTTAGCGGAAGCTCCTACAATGAGCAGTTCTTC,CASSESSGVSGSSYNEQFF
.,TRBJ2-5,TRBV7-2,TRBD2,TGTGCCAGCAGCTTAGCTAGCGGGACAGAGACCCAGTACTTC,CASSLASGTETQYF
.,TRBJ2-5,TRBV11-2,.,TGTGCCAGCACCCTGGACTCTAATCAAGAGACCCAGTACTTC,CASTLDSNQETQYF
.,TRBJ1-2,TRBV19,TRBD1,TGTGCCAGTAGTAGGGACAGGGTGTTTAACTATGGCTACACCTTC,CASSRDRVFNYGYTF
few,TRBJ2-3,TRBV29-1,TRBD1,TGCAGCGTTCTCACTCCCCGACAGGGGGCCGCAGATACGCAGTATTTT,CSVLTPRQGAADTQYF
few,TRBJ2-5,TRBV6-1,TRBD2,TGTGCCAGCAGTGAAAAGAGTCGTTTAGCGGGAGGGCGCCAAGAGACCCAGTACTTC,CASSEKSRLAGGRQETQYF
.,TRBJ1-2,TRBV30,.,TGTGCCTTTTCTACAGCGTTCCGGGGTGGCTACACCTTC,CAFSTAFRGGYTF
.,TRBJ2-7,TRBV19,TRBD2,TGTGCCAGTAGTGGACCTAGCGGACGTAAGGGGTGGTACGAGCAGTACTTC,CASSGPSGRKGWYEQYF
few,TRBJ2-5,TRBV28,.,TGTGCCATTGCTAGGGAGACCCAGTACTTC,CAIARETQYF
.,TRBJ2-5,TRBV25-1,.,TGTGCCAGCAGTGACGCCACTAGAGGAGAGACCCAGTACTTC,CASSDATRGETQYF
few,TRBJ2-7,TRBV5-4,.,TGTGCCAGCAGCCCTGTGGCGGATACCTACGAGCAGTACTTC,CASSPVADTYEQYF
.,TRBJ1-2,TRBV11-2,.,TGTGCCAGCAGCTTAGGGACAAACGGCTACACCTTC,CASSLGTNGYTF
few,TRBJ2-2,TRBV15,.,TGTGCCACCAGCGTGGAGGGCCCCGGGGAGCTGTTTTTT,CATSVEGPGELFF
few,TRBJ1-2,TRBV5-1,.,TGCGCCAGCAGCTTGGTTGACCGAGGGAGTGGCTACACCTTC,CASSLVDRGSGYTF
.,TRBJ2-5,TRBV18,.,TGTGCCAGCTCACCGCGGAGGGCCCAAGAGACCCAGTACTTC,CASSPRRAQETQYF
.,TRBJ2-2,TRBV29-1,.,TGCAGCGCCCTGAACCGCCTGACAGGGGAGGGGACCGGGGAGCTGTTTTTT,CSALNRLTGEGTGELFF
few,TRBJ2-3,TRBV2,TRBD2,TGTGCCAGCAGTGAACTAGCGGGAGGTACAGATACGCAGTATTTT,CASSELAGGTDTQYF